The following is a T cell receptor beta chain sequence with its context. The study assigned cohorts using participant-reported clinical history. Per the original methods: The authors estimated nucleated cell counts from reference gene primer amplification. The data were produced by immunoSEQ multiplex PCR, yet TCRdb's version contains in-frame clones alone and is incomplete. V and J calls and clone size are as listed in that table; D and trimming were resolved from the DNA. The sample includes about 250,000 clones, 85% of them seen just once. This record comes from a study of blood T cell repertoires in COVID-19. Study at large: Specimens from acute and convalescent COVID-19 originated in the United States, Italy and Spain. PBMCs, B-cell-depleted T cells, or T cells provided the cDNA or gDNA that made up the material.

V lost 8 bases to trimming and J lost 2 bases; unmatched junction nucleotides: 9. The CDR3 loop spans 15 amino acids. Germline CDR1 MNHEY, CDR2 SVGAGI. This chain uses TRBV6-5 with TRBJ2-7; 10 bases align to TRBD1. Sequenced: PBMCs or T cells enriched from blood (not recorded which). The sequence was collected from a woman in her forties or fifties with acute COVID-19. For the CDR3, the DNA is TGTGCCAGCCACCCCCTGGGACAGGGGACCTACGAGCAGTACTTC. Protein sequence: CASHPLGQGTYEQYF.